The rows below give T cell receptor beta chains drawn from one sample of a study of spatial heterogeneity in lung cancer. TCRdb used MiXCR to reprocess the 5' RACE reads, holding one entry per CDR3 protein. The sample has about 12,000 distinct CDR3 sequences; approximately 5% are singletons. This sample comprised lung tumor tissue, obtained at surgery. These receptors all come from a male donor with early-stage non-small cell lung cancer. CDR3s include the opening cysteine and the closing phenylalanine or tryptophan. D genes are given only for firm matches. Rows may omit the clone size; those that give it use once, few, many or a size class.

medium-sized	NA	TRBJ1-5	TRBV20-1	CSAIEYSNQPQHF	TGCAGTGCTATAGAGTATAGCAATCAGCCCCAGCATTTT
many	TRBD1	TRBJ2-3	TRBV5-4	CASSLQGSTDTQYF	TGTGCCAGCAGCTTACAGGGGAGCACAGATACGCAGTATTTT
many	TRBD1	TRBJ1-2	TRBV5-1	CASSSGQGYGYTF	TGCGCCAGCAGCTCAGGACAGGGCTATGGCTACACCTTC
many	NA	TRBJ2-3	TRBV5-1	CASSWGHHGTSDTQYF	TGCGCCAGCAGCTGGGGGCACCACGGGACATCAGATACGCAGTATTTT
many	TRBD1	TRBJ2-2	TRBV7-9	CASSEQGAGELFF	TGTGCCAGCAGCGAACAGGGGGCCGGGGAGCTGTTTTTT
many	NA	TRBJ1-1	TRBV20-1	CSARTRSIGGNTEAFF	TGCAGTGCTAGAACCCGCTCGATAGGGGGGAACACTGAAGCTTTCTTT
many	NA	TRBJ2-5	TRBV25-1	CASSPGARLETQYF	TGTGCCAGCAGTCCTGGGGCCCGGCTCGAGACCCAGTACTTC
few	NA	TRBJ2-5	TRBV10-3	CAISDTDPGNQETQYF	TGTGCCATCAGTGATACTGACCCCGGGAACCAAGAGACCCAGTACTTC
many	NA	TRBJ2-2	TRBV11-1	CASTGFGTGELFF	TGTGCCAGCACAGGGTTCGGCACCGGGGAGCTGTTTTTT
medium-sized	NA	TRBJ2-3	TRBV27	CASSWRTTDTQYF	TGTGCCAGCAGTTGGAGGACCACAGATACGCAGTATTTT
many	TRBD2	TRBJ2-5	TRBV7-8	CASTYSGSVGETQYF	TGTGCCAGCACCTATAGCGGGAGTGTCGGAGAGACCCAGTACTTC
many	NA	TRBJ2-3	TRBV18	CASSWTDTQYF	TGTGCCAGCTCATGGACAGATACGCAGTATTTT
NA	NA	TRBJ1-1	TRBV5-1	CASSLVPGEAFF	TGCGCCAGCAGCTTGGTACCCGGTGAAGCTTTCTTT
many	TRBD2	TRBJ2-2	TRBV6-2/TRBV6-3	CASSFQLAGTGELFF	TGTGCCAGCAGCTTTCAACTAGCGGGGACCGGGGAGCTGTTTTTT
many	TRBD1	TRBJ1-4	TRBV6-2/TRBV6-3	CASSPGTATNEKLFF	TGTGCCAGCAGTCCCGGGACAGCAACTAATGAAAAACTGTTTTTT
many	TRBD1	TRBJ1-2	TRBV18	CASSPGDRGINF	TGTGCCAGCTCACCCGGGGACAGGGGAATCAACTTC
many	NA	TRBJ1-4	TRBV20-1	CSLRSRFNEKLFF	TGCAGCCTCAGGAGCCGATTTAATGAAAAACTGTTTTTT
few	NA	TRBJ1-3	TRBV14	CASSQVRSGNTIYF	TGTGCCAGCAGCCAAGTCCGCTCTGGAAACACCATATATTTT
many	NA	TRBJ1-1	TRBV25-1	CASSDRPRKAFF	TGTGCCAGCAGTGATCGCCCCCGGAAAGCTTTCTTT
few	TRBD1	TRBJ2-7	TRBV20-1	CSARDSGQISYEQYF	TGCAGTGCTAGGGACTCGGGACAGATTAGTTACGAGCAGTACTTC
many	TRBD2	TRBJ2-3	TRBV19	CASSPTSGNTDTQYF	TGTGCCAGTAGTCCGACTAGCGGTAACACAGATACGCAGTATTTT
NA	NA	TRBJ1-5	TRBV14	CASSQDKAPMEGNQPQHF	TGTGCCAGCAGCCAAGATAAGGCGCCCATGGAGGGCAATCAGCCCCAGCATTTT
many	NA	TRBJ1-1	TRBV12-3/TRBV12-4	CASTYLELNTEAFF	TGTGCCAGCACTTATCTAGAACTGAACACTGAAGCTTTCTTT
many	NA	TRBJ2-3	TRBV30	CAWSVDSPDTQYF	TGTGCCTGGAGTGTCGACTCCCCAGATACGCAGTATTTT
many	NA	TRBJ1-3	TRBV11-2	CASSPARNTIYF	TGTGCCAGCAGCCCAGCACGAAACACCATATATTTT
NA	NA	TRBJ2-7	TRBV28	CASSLPLDGYEQYF	TGTGCCAGCAGTTTACCCCTGGACGGCTACGAGCAGTACTTC
many	TRBD1	TRBJ2-5	TRBV7-2	CASSRGQGRETQYF	TGTGCCAGCAGCCGCGGACAGGGGAGGGAGACCCAGTACTTC
many	NA	TRBJ1-1	TRBV7-9	CASSLIAEAFF	TGTGCCAGCAGCTTAATAGCCGAAGCTTTCTTT
many	NA	TRBJ1-2	TRBV7-2	CASSLGHSGNYGYTF	TGTGCCAGCAGCTTAGGGCATTCAGGGAACTATGGCTACACCTTC
many	TRBD1	TRBJ2-3	TRBV24-1	CATSDRQGGTDTQYF	TGTGCCACCAGTGATAGACAGGGAGGCACAGATACGCAGTATTTT
many	TRBD2	TRBJ2-1	TRBV7-3	CASSSGLAGVSDEQFF	TGTGCCAGCAGCAGTGGACTAGCGGGAGTTTCCGATGAGCAGTTCTTC
medium-sized	TRBD2	TRBJ2-3	TRBV5-1	CASSLASGGHSTDTQYF	TGCGCCAGCAGCTTGGCTAGCGGGGGACATAGCACAGATACGCAGTATTTT
many	NA	TRBJ1-6	TRBV19	CASSIDWNSPLHF	TGTGCCAGTAGTATAGATTGGAATTCACCCCTCCACTTT
medium-sized	NA	TRBJ1-1	TRBV12-3/TRBV12-4	CASTNGHSNTEAFF	TGTGCCAGCACCAACGGACATTCAAACACTGAAGCTTTCTTT
many	TRBD1	TRBJ2-3	TRBV28	CASSLLPQGASTDTQYF	TGTGCCAGCAGTTTACTCCCACAGGGGGCTAGCACAGATACGCAGTATTTT
many	NA	TRBJ1-2	TRBV20-1	CSAPKGYGYTF	TGCAGTGCTCCAAAAGGCTATGGCTACACCTTC
many	TRBD2	TRBJ2-7	TRBV12-3/TRBV12-4	CASSYGGALYEQYF	TGTGCCAGCAGTTACGGGGGGGCCCTATACGAGCAGTACTTC
many	NA	TRBJ1-2	TRBV27	CASGYRRGNGYTF	TGTGCCAGCGGATATAGGCGGGGGAATGGCTACACCTTC
many	TRBD1	TRBJ1-2	TRBV27	CAAGGFTGANYGYTF	TGTGCCGCAGGGGGTTTCACAGGGGCTAACTATGGCTACACCTTC
many	TRBD1	TRBJ1-1	TRBV5-3	CARSYPILYRGLEAFF	TGTGCCAGAAGCTACCCGATCTTATACAGGGGACTTGAAGCTTTCTTT
many	TRBD2	TRBJ2-1	TRBV19	CASKASGSFDEQFF	TGTGCCAGTAAGGCTAGCGGGAGTTTCGATGAGCAGTTCTTC
many	NA	TRBJ2-1	TRBV24-1	CATIIGMGYNEQFF	TGTGCCACCATAATTGGTATGGGGTACAATGAGCAGTTCTTC
many	TRBD1	TRBJ2-2	TRBV5-1	CASSSDRGIRGELFF	TGCGCCAGCAGCTCGGACAGGGGTATTCGAGGGGAGCTGTTTTTT